These 19 T cell receptor beta chains share one sample of origin, sequenced in a study of T cells in Graves' hyperthyroidism and ophthalmopathy. TCR beta CDR3 sequences were amplified from RNA transcripts. The primer set for the first-round RT-PCR of the TCR CDR3 was HTBI. TCRdb recomputed calls from the multiplex PCR reads with MiXCR, one row per CDR3 protein. The sample consists of 550,000 to 800,000 distinct CDR3 sequences, roughly 15% of them appearing once. Sequencing was done on a sample of blood. These receptors were collected from a man aged 18 to 29 with Graves' hyperthyroidism.

This clonotype occurred many times. This chain connects TRBV7-9 to TRBJ2-5; 8 bases agree with TRBD1. J lost 3 bases, V lost 3 bases, and 6 bases had no gene match. Germline assignment: CDR1 SEHNR and CDR2 FQNEAQ (reference sequence). The CDR3 loop spans 15 amino acids. The CDR3 sequence is CASSLRTGYEETQYF. The CDR3 DNA follows: TGTGCCAGCAGCTTGAGGACAGGGTACGAAGAGACCCAGTACTTC.

There are many counts of this clonotype. The gene calls are TRBV28 and TRBJ2-4, with D possibly TRBD2 on 5 matching bases. Trimming left V 7 bases short and J 8 bases short, with 12 bases between. The CDR3 totals 12 residues. Germline CDR1 is MDHEN and CDR2 is SYDVKM. The CDR3 DNA reads as TGTGCCAGCACCACGCCGGAGGACATTCAGTACTTC. It translates to CASTTPEDIQYF.

The sample holds many counts of this clonotype. V usage is TRBV5-8 and J usage is TRBJ1-5, with TRBD1 matching 7 bases. This CDR3 contains 15 residues. V lost 4 bases to trimming and J lost 6 bases; unmatched junction nucleotides: 10. The V gene's germline CDR1 is SGHTS and CDR2 YDEGEE. Here the CDR3 DNA reads TGTGCCAGCAGCCAAGGGACAGTCGTAGGTCAGCCCCAGCATTTT. This codes for CASSQGTVVGQPQHF.

This clonotype came up many times. The chain couples TRBV27 to TRBJ1-4, with no clear D. The CDR3 runs 12 residues. With 8 bases removed from V and 7 bases from J, the gap between germline ends came to 11 bases. Germline V gene lookup returns CDR1 MNHEY and CDR2 SMNVEV (reference sequence). The CDR3 protein is CASGGIGEKLFF. CDR3 nucleotides: TGTGCCAGCGGAGGGATAGGTGAAAAACTGTTTTTT.

This clonotype was seen repeatedly, ten times or more. V gene TRBV28 combines with J gene TRBJ1-1; 9 bases agree with TRBD1. The ends lost 3 bases at V and 4 bases at J; junction bases unmatched: 6. The CDR3 extends over 15 amino acids. Germline V gene data show CDR1 as MDHEN and CDR2 as SYDVKM. The CDR3 protein is CASSFPTGGGTEAFF. As DNA, the CDR3 is TGTGCCAGCAGTTTCCCGACAGGGGGGGGCACTGAAGCTTTCTTT.

In this sample, this clonotype turned up many times. DNA for the CDR3: TGTGCCAGCGGATACCCGACTAGCGGGAACAATGAGCAGTTCTTC. Its protein product is CASGYPTSGNNEQFF. V gene TRBV7-9 combines with J gene TRBJ2-1, with 11 bases that match TRBD2. The CDR3 is 15 residues long. The ends lost 8 bases at V and 5 bases at J; junction bases unmatched: 8. Germline CDR1 and CDR2: SEHNR and FQNEAQ (reference sequence).

A few counts support this clonotype. This chain uses TRBV19 with TRBJ1-2, with a tentative D call TRBD1 (5 bases). The CDR3 covers 15 residues. V lost 7 bases to trimming and J lost 2 bases, with 17 bases between them. Germline V gene sequence: CDR1 LNHDA, CDR2 SQIVND (reference sequence). The CDR3 region has the DNA TGTGCCAGTAACACCCCTTCGGAGGGGAACTATGGCTACACCTTC. Residues: CASNTPSEGNYGYTF.

The J gene is TRBJ2-7, the V gene TRBV18; D is perhaps TRBD1 (6 bases). Germline V gene sequence: CDR1 KGHSH, CDR2 LQKENI. The ends were cut back, 3 bases at V and 3 bases at J, with 15 bases in the middle. CDR3 length equals 15 residues. In nucleotides, the CDR3 is TGTGCCAGCTCACCTAGTGACAGGTGGATCTACGAGCAGTACTTC. Protein product: CASSPSDRWIYEQYF.

This clonotype was counted at least ten times. This sequence joins TRBV20-1 and TRBJ2-1; 13 bases are shared with TRBD2. V gave up 5 bases and J gave up 0 bases; unmatched junction bases: 7. The germline V gene encodes CDR1 DFQATT and CDR2 SNEGSKA (reference sequence). The CDR3 covers 17 residues. CDR3 residues: CSAATSGRLHSYNEQFF. The CDR3 DNA reads TGCAGTGCTGCGACTAGCGGGAGGCTCCACTCCTACAATGAGCAGTTCTTC.

This clonotype was seen more than once but under ten times. V and J are TRBV7-8 and TRBJ2-7, with TRBD2 matching over 8 bases. This CDR3 has 15 amino acids. Germline CDR1 reads SGHVS; CDR2 reads FQNEAQ. J was trimmed by 6 bases and V by 1 base; bases with no gene match: 8. The CDR3 loop reads CASSLEASGLTEQYF. The CDR3 nucleotides are TGTGCCAGCAGCTTAGAGGCTAGCGGGCTTACCGAGCAGTACTTC.

The chain couples TRBV6-5 to TRBJ2-7, with 8 nucleotides matching TRBD1. CDR3 length: 14 residues. V dropped 2 bases and J dropped 11; count of bases not matched to a gene: 11. Germline CDR1 MNHEY, CDR2 SVGAGI. The CDR3 is CASSYGPGTGREYF. Here the CDR3 DNA reads TGTGCCAGCAGTTACGGACCCGGGACAGGTAGAGAGTACTTC.

The rearrangement joins TRBV18 to TRBJ2-7; 7 bases agree with TRBD1. Unmatched junction bases numbered 3, after V lost 1 base and J lost 6 bases. CDR3 length: 13 residues. CDR1 is KGHSH and CDR2 is LQKENI in the germline V gene. The DNA of the CDR3 is TGTGCCAGCTCACCACTGGGACAGAGCGAGCAGTACTTC. This sequence encodes CASSPLGQSEQYF.

This clonotype occurred once. The gene calls are TRBV5-1 and TRBJ2-1; TRBD2 might be the D (6 bases). CDR1 and CDR2 (germline): SGHRS, YFSETQ. With 0 bases removed from V and 2 bases from J, the gap between germline ends came to 9 bases. The CDR3 contains 15 residues. In DNA form, the CDR3 reads TGCGCCAGCAGCTTGGTAGCGGAGACCTACAATGAGCAGTTCTTC. Protein product: CASSLVAETYNEQFF. Combining the CDR3 with reference TRBV5-1 and TRBJ2-1 gives the whole variable domain KAGVTQTPRYLIKTRGQQVTLSCSPISGHRSVSWYQQTPGQGLQFLFEYFSETQRNKGNFPGRFSGRQFSNSRSEMNVSTLELGDSALYLCASSLVAETYNEQFFGPGTRLTVL.

This clonotype was counted only a few times. The rearrangement links TRBV20-1 to TRBJ2-7; 10 bases agree with TRBD2. The CDR3 has 15 residues. After removal of 3 bases from V and 0 bases from J, the junction contained 5 bases not matched to a gene. Germline lookup yields CDR1 DFQATT and CDR2 SNEGSKA (reference sequence). CDR3: CSARTSGSSSYEQYF. DNA of the CDR3: TGCAGTGCTAGGACTAGCGGGTCTAGCTCCTACGAGCAGTACTTC.

In this sample, this clonotype turned up a few times. The chain recombines TRBV27 with TRBJ2-7; 7 bases are a match to TRBD2. The CDR3 has 13 amino acids. The V gene's germline CDR1 is MNHEY and CDR2 SMNVEV (reference sequence). The trim removed 6 bases at V and 5 bases at J, leaving 7 bases unmatched. As DNA, the CDR3 is TGTGCCAGCAGGGGGGAGGGGCCCCACGAGCAGTACTTC. Translated, it gives CASRGEGPHEQYF.

This chain links TRBV27 with TRBJ2-5; 8 bases fit TRBD1. V lost 5 bases, J lost 4 bases, and 12 bases stayed unmatched. Germline V gives CDR1 MNHEY, CDR2 SMNVEV (reference sequence). The CDR3 has 16 residues. Written as DNA, the CDR3 is TGTGCCAGCAGTCCCCTACAGGGGGGTTTTCGAGAGACCCAGTACTTC. Amino acids: CASSPLQGGFRETQYF.

The rearrangement uses TRBV20-1 and TRBJ2-5; 10 bases are shared with TRBD2. J lost 5 bases, V lost 0 bases, and 9 bases had no gene match. The CDR3 contains 16 residues. Germline CDR1 is DFQATT and CDR2 is SNEGSKA (reference sequence). CDR3 residues: CSARDVWASGSETQYF. Here the CDR3 DNA reads TGCAGTGCTAGAGATGTCTGGGCTAGCGGGAGCGAGACCCAGTACTTC.

The table lists this clonotype with a few counts. This chain connects TRBV9 to TRBJ2-3; perhaps TRBD2 as D (5 bases). CDR1 and CDR2 (germline): SGDLS, YYNGEE. The CDR3 length is 16 residues. The V end was cut by 3 bases, the J end by 0 bases, with 14 bases between. The CDR3 region has the DNA TGTGCCAGCAGCGCCCGAGGGCGGCCTAGCACAGATACGCAGTATTTT. The encoded protein is CASSARGRPSTDTQYF.

The rearrangement links TRBV28 to TRBJ2-5, with 8 bases aligning to TRBD1. The CDR3 contains 15 residues. CDR1 and CDR2 from the germline V gene are MDHEN and SYDVKM. The V segment lost 2 bases and the J segment 5 bases; nucleotides outside the gene matches: 7. The CDR3 protein is CASSLSRGLGETQYF. The CDR3 region has the DNA TGTGCCAGCAGTTTAAGCAGGGGGCTGGGTGAGACCCAGTACTTC.